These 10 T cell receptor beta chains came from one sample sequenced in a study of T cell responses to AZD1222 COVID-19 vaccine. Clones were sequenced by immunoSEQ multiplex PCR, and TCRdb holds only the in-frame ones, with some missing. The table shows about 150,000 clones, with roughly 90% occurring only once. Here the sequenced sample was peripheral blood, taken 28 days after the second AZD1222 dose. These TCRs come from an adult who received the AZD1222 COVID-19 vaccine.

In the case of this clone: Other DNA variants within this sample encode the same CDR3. The CDR3 DNA is TGCGCCAGCAGCCTAGGGGGTGCAACTAATGAAAAACTGTTTTTT. This codes for CASSLGGATNEKLFF. J is TRBJ1-4 and V is TRBV5-1; D perhaps matches TRBD1 (6 bases). The CDR3 loop spans 15 amino acids. Deletions cut 4 bases from V and 0 bases from J, with 10 bases between. Germline V gene lookup returns CDR1 SGHRS and CDR2 YFSETQ.

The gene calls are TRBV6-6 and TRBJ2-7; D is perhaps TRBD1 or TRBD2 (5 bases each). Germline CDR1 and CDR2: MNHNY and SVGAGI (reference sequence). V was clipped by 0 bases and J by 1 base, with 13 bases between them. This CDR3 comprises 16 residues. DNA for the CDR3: TGTGCCAGCAGTTACTCGCCCGGGACGGGGTCCTACGAGCAGTACTTC. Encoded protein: CASSYSPGTGSYEQYF.

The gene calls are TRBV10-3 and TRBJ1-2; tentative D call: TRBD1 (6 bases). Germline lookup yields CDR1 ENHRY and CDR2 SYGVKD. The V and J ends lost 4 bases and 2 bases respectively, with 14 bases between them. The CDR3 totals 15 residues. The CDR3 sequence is CAISADSGGNYGYTF. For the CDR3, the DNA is TGTGCCATCAGTGCCGATTCTGGGGGCAACTATGGCTACACCTTC.

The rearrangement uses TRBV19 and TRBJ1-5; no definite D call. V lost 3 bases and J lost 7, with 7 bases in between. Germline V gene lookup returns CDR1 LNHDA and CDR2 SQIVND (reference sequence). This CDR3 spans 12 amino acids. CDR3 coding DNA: TGTGCCAGTAGTATCCCCTCACAGCCCCAGCATTTT. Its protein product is CASSIPSQPQHF.

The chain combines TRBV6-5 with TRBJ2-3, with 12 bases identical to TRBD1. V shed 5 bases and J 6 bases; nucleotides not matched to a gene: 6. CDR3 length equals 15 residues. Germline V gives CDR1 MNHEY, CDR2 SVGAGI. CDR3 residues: CASSQPGQGADTQYF. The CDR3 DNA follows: TGTGCCAGCAGTCAACCGGGACAGGGGGCGGATACGCAGTATTTT.

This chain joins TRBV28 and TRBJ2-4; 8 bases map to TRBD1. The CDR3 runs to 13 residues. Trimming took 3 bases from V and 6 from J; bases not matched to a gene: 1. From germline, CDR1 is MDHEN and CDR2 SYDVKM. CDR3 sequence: CASSFGQGNIQYF. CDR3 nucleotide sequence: TGTGCCAGCAGTTTCGGACAGGGAAACATTCAGTACTTC.

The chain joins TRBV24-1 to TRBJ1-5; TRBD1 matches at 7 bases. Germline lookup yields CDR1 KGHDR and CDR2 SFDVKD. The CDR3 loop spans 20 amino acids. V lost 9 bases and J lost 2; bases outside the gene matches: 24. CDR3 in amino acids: CATGVPNILFPDRGNQPQHF. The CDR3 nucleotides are TGTGCCACCGGAGTGCCGAATATACTGTTCCCAGACAGGGGCAATCAGCCCCAGCATTTT.

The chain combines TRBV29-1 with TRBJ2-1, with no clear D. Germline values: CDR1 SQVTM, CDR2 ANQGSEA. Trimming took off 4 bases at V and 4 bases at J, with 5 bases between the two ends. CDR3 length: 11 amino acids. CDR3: CSVAVYNEQFF. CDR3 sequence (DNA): TGCAGCGTTGCTGTGTACAATGAGCAGTTCTTC.

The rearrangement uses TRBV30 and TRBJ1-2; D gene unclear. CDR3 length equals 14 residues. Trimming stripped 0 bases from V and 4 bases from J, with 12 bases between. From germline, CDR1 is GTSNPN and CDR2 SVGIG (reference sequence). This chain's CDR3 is CAWSVLSEFYGYTF. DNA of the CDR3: TGTGCCTGGAGTGTACTCTCCGAGTTCTATGGCTACACCTTC.

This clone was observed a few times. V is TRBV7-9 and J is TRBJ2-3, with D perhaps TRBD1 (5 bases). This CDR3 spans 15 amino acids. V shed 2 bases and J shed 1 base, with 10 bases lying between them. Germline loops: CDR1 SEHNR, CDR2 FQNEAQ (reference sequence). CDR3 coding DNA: TGTGCCAGCAGCTTACGCAGGGTAGGCACAGATACGCAGTATTTT. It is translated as CASSLRRVGTDTQYF.